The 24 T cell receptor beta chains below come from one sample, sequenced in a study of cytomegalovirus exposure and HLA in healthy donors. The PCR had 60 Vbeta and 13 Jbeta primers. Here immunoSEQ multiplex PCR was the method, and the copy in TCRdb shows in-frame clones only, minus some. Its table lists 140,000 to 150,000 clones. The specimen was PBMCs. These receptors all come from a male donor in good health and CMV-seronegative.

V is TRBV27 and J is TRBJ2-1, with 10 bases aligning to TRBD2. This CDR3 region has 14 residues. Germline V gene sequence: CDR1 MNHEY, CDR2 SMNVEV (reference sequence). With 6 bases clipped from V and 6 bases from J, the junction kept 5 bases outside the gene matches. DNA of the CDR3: TGTGCCAGCAGCCGGAGCGGGGGGGTCAATGAGCAGTTCTTC. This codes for CASSRSGGVNEQFF.

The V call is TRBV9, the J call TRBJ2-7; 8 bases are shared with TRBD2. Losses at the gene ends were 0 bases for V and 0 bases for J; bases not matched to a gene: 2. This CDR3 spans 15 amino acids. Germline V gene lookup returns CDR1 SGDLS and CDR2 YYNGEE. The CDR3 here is CASSVVSGSSYEQYF. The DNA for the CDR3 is TGTGCCAGCAGCGTAGTGAGCGGGAGCTCCTACGAGCAGTACTTC.

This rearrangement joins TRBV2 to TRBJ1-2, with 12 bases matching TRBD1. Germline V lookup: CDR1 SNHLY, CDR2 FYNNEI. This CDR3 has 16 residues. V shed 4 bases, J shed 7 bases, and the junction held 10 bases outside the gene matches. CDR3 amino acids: CASSGLLGQGASGYTF. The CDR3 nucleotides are TGTGCCAGCAGTGGTCTTCTGGGACAGGGGGCGAGTGGCTACACCTTC. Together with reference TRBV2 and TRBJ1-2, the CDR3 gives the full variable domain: EPEVTQTPSHQVTQMGQEVILRCVPISNHLYFYWYRQILGQKVEFLVSFYNNEISEKSEIFDDQFSVERPDGSNFTLKIRSTKLEDSAMYFCASSGLLGQGASGYTFGSGTRLTVV.

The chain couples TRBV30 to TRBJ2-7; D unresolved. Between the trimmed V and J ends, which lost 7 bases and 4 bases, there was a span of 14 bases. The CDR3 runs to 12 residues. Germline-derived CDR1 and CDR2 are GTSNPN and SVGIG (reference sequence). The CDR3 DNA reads TGTGCCTTCACTAAATACGGGTACGAGCAGTACTTC. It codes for CAFTKYGYEQYF.

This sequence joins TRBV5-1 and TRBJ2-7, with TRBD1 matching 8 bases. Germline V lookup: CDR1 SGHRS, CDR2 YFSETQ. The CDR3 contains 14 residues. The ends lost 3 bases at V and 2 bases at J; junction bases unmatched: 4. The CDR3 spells CASSSTGVPYEQYF. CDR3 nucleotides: TGCGCCAGCAGCTCGACAGGGGTCCCCTACGAGCAGTACTTC.

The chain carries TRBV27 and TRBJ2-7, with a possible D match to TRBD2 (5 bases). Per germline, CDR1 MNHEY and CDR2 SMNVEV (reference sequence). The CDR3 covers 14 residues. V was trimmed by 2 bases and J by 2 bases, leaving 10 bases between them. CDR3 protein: CASSLRGLPYEQYF. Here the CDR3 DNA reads TGTGCCAGCAGTTTACGAGGGTTACCCTACGAGCAGTACTTC.

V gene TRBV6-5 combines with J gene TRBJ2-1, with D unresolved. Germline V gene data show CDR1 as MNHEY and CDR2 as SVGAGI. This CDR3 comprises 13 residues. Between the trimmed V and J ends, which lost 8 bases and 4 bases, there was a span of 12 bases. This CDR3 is CASGDGAYNEQFF. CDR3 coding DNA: TGTGCCAGCGGAGACGGAGCTTACAATGAGCAGTTCTTC.

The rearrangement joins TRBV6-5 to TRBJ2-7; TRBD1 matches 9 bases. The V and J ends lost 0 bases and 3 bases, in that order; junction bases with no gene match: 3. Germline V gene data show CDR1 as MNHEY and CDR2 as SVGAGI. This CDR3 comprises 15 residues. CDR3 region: CASSYSTGGFYEQYF. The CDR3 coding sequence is TGTGCCAGCAGTTACTCGACAGGGGGTTTCTACGAGCAGTACTTC.

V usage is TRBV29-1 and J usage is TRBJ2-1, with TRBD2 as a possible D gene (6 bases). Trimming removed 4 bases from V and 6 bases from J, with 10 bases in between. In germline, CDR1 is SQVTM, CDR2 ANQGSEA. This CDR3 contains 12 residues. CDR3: CSVAGRLNEQFF. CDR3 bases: TGCAGCGTTGCCGGGAGACTCAATGAGCAGTTCTTC.

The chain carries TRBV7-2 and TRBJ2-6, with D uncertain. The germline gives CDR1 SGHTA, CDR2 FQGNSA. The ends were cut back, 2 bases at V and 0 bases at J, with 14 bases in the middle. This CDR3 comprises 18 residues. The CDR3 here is CASSLYWSVNSGANVLTF. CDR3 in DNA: TGTGCCAGCAGCTTATACTGGTCCGTGAACTCTGGGGCCAACGTCCTGACTTTC. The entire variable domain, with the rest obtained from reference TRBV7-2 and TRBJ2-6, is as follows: GAGVSQSPSNKVTEKGKDVELRCDPISGHTALYWYRQSLGQGLEFLIYFQGNSAPDKSGLPSDRFSAERTGGSVSTLTIQRTQQEDSAVYLCASSLYWSVNSGANVLTFGAGSRLTVL.

The DNA for the CDR3 is TGTGCCAGCAGCCCAACAAAACATGAGCAGTTCTTC. Translation: CASSPTKHEQFF. The V call is TRBV11-2, the J call TRBJ2-1; no reliable D call. The germline V gene has CDR1 SGHAT and CDR2 FQNNGV. The CDR3 has 12 amino acids. V was shortened by 5 bases and J by 8 bases, with 10 bases between the two germline ends.

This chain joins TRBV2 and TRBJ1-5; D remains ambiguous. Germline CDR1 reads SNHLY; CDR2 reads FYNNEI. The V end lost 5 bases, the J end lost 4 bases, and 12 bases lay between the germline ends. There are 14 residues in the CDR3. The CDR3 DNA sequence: TGTGCCAGCAGTTTTCGTAGCCTGAATCAGCCCCAGCATTTT. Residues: CASSFRSLNQPQHF.

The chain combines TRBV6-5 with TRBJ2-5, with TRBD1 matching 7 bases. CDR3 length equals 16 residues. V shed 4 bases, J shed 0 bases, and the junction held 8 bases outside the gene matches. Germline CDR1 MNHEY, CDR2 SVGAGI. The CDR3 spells CASSSRQGSYQETQYF. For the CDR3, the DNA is TGTGCCAGCAGTTCCCGACAGGGCTCGTACCAAGAGACCCAGTACTTC.

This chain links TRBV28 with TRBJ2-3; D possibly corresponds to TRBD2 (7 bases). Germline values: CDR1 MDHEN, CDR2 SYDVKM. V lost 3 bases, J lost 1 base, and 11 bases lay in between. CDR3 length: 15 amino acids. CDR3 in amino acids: CASSLGGPGTDTQYF. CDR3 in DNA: TGTGCCAGCAGTTTGGGGGGGCCGGGCACAGATACGCAGTATTTT.

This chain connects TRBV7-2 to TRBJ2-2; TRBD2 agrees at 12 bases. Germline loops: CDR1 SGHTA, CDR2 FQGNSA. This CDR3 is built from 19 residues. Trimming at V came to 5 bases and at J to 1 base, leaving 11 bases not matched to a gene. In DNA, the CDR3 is TGTGCCAGCAGCCGAACCCTTCTAGCGGGGGGGCAGAACACCGGGGAGCTGTTTTTT. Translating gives CASSRTLLAGGQNTGELFF.

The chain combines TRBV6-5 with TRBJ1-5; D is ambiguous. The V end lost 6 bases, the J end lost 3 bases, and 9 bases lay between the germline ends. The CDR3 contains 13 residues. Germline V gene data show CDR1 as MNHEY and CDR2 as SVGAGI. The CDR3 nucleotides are TGTGCCAGCAGCCAAGACAACAATCAGCCCCAGCATTTT. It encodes CASSQDNNQPQHF.

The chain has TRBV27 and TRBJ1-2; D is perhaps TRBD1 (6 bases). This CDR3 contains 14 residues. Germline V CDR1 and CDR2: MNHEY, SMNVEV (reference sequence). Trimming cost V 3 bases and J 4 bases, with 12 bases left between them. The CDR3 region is CASSFLDSGYGYTF. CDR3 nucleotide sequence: TGTGCCAGCAGTTTTTTGGACAGTGGCTATGGCTACACCTTC.

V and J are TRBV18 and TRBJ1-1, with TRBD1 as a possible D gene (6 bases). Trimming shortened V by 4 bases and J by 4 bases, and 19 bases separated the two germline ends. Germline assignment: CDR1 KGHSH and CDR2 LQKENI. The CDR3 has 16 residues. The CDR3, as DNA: TGTGCCAGCTCACTCCGGGACACCGGTACGAGCACTGAAGCTTTCTTT. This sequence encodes CASSLRDTGTSTEAFF.

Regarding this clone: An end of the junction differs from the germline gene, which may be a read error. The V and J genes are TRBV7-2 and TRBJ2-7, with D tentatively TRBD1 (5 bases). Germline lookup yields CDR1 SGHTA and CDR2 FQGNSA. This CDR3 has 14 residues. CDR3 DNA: TGTGCCAGCAGCTTCCCCGACAGTACCTACGGGCAGTACTTC. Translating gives CASSFPDSTYGQYF.

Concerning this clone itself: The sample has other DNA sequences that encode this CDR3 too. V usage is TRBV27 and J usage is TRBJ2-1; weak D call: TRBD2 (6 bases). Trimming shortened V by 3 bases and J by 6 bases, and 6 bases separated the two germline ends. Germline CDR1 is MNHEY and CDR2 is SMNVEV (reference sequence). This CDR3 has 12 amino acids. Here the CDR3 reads CASSLGGNEQFF. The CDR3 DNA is TGTGCCAGCAGTTTGGGAGGCAATGAGCAGTTCTTC.

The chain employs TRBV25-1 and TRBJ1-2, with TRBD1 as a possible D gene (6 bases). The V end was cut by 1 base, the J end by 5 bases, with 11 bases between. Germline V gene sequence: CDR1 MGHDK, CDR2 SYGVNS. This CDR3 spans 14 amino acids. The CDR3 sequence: CASSESTGYYGYTF. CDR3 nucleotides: TGTGCCAGCAGTGAATCAACAGGGTATTATGGCTACACCTTC.

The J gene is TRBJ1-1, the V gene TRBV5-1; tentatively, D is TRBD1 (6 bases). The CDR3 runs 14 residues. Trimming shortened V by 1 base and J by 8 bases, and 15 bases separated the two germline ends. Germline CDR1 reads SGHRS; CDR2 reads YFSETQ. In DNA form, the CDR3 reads TGCGCCAGCAGCTTGTGGGTTGAGGGGGTCGAAGCTTTCTTT. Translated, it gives CASSLWVEGVEAFF.

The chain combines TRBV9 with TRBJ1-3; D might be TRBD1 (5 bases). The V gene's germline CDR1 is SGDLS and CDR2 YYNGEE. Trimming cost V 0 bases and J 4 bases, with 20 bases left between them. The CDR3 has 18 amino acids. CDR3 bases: TGTGCCAGCAGCGTAGCCCCGGAGGGGCAGGCGCCGGGAAACACCATATATTTT. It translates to CASSVAPEGQAPGNTIYF.

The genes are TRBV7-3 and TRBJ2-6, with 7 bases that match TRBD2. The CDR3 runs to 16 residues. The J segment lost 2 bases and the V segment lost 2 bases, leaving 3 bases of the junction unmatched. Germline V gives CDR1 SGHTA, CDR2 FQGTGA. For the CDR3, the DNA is TGTGCCAGCAGCTTAGGGGGGGTTGCTGGGGCCAACGTCCTGACTTTC. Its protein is CASSLGGVAGANVLTF.